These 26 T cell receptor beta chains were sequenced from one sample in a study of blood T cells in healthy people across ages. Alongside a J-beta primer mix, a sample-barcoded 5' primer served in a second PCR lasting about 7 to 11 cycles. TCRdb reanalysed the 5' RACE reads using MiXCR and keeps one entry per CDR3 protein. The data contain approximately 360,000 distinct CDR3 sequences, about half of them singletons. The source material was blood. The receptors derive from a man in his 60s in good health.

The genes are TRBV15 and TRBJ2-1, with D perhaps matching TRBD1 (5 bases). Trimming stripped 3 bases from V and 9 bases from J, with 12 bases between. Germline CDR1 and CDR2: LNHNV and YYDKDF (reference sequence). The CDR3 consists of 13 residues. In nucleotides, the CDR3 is TGTGCCACCAGCAGGGACCCCCAGGGTGAGCAGTTCTTC. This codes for CATSRDPQGEQFF.

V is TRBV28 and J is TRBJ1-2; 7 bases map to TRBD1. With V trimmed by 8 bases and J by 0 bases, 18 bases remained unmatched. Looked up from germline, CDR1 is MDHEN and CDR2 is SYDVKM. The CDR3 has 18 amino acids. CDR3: CASETGALGGSSNYGYTF. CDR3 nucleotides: TGTGCCAGCGAAACAGGGGCCCTCGGGGGGTCCTCTAACTATGGCTACACCTTC.

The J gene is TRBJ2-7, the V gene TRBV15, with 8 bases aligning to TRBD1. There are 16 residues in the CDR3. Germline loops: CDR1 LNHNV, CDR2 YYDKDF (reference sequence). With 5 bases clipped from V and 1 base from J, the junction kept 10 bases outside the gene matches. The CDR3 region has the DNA TGTGCCACCAGCGGAGGCCGGGACAGGACATCCTACGAGCAGTACTTC. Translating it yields CATSGGRDRTSYEQYF.

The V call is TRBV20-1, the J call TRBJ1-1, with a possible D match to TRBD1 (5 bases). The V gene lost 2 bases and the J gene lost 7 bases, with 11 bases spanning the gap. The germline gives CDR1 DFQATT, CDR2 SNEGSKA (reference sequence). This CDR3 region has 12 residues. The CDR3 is CSARKGYGEAFF. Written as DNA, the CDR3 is TGCAGTGCTAGAAAGGGGTACGGTGAAGCTTTCTTT.

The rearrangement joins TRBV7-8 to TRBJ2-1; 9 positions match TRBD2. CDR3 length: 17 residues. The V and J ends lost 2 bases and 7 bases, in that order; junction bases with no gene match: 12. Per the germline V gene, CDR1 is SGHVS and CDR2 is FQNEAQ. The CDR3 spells CASSLNKIAGVGNEQFF. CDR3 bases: TGTGCCAGCAGCTTAAATAAAATAGCGGGAGTGGGAAATGAGCAGTTCTTC. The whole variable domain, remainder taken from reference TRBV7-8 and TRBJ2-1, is GAGVSQSPRYKVAKRGQDVALRCDPISGHVSLFWYQQALGQGPEFLTYFQNEAQLDKSGLPSDRFFAERPEGSVSTLKIQRTQQEDSAVYLCASSLNKIAGVGNEQFFGPGTRLTVL.

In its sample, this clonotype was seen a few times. In DNA, the CDR3 is TGTGCCAGCAGTACGGAACAGGGCACCAATGAGCAGTTCTTC. Residues: CASSTEQGTNEQFF. This sequence joins TRBV6-2 or TRBV6-3 and TRBJ2-1; maybe TRBD1 (6 bases). Trimming shortened V by 5 bases and J by 6 bases, and 14 bases separated the two germline ends. The CDR3 has 14 amino acids. The germline CDR1 and CDR2 sequences are MNHEY and SVGEGT.

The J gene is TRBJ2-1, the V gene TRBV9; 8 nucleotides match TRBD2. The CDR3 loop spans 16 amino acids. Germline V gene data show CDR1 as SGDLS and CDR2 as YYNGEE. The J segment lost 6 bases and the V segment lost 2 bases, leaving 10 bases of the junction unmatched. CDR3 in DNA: TGTGCCAGCAGCGTGTTATCGGGACTAGATCTCAATGAGCAGTTCTTC. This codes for CASSVLSGLDLNEQFF. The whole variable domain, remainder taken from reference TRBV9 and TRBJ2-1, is DSGVTQTPKHLITATGQRVTLRCSPRSGDLSVYWYQQSLDQGLQFLIQYYNGEERAKGNILERFSAQQFPDLHSELNLSSLELGDSALYFCASSVLSGLDLNEQFFGPGTRLTVL.

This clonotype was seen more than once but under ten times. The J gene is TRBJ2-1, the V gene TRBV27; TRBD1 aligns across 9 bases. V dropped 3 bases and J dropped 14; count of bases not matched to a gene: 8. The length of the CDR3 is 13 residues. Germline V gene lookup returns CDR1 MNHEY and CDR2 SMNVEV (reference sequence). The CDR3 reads CASSLTVQGAEFF. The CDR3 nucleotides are TGTGCCAGCAGTTTGACCGTACAGGGGGCTGAGTTCTTC.

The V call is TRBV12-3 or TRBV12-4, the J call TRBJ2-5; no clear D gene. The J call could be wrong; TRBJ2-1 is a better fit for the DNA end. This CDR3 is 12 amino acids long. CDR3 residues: CASSRYGETQFF. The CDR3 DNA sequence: TGTGCCAGCAGTCGGTACGGAGAGACCCAGTTCTTC.

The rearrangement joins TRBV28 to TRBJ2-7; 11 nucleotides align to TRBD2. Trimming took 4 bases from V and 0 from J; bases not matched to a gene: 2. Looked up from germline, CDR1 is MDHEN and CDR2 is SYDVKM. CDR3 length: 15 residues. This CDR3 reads CASSSTSGGSYEQYF. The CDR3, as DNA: TGTGCCAGCAGTTCTACTAGCGGGGGCTCCTACGAGCAGTACTTC.

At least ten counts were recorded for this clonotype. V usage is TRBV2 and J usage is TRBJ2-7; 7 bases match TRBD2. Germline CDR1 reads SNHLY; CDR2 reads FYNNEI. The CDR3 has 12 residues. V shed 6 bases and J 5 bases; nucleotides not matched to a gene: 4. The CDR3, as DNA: TGTGCCAGCAGAGCTACTAGCGACGAGCAGTACTTC. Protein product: CASRATSDEQYF.

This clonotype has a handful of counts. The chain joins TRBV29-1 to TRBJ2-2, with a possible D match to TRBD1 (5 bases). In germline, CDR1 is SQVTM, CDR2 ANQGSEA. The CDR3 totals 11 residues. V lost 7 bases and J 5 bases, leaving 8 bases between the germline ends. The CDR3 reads CSARETGELFF. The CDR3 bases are TGCAGCGCCAGGGAAACCGGGGAGCTGTTTTTT.

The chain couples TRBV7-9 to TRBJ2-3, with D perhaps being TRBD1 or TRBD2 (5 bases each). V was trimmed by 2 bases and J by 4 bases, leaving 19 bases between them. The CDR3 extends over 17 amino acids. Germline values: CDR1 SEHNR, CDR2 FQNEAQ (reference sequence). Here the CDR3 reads CASSLIGPGTTSDTQYF. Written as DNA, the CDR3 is TGTGCCAGCAGCTTAATCGGCCCGGGGACCACCTCAGATACGCAGTATTTT.

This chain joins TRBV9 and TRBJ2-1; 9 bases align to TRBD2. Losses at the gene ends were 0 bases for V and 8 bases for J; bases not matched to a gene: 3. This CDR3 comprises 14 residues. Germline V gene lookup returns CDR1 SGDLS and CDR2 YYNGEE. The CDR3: CASSVVSGGHEQFF. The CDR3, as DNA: TGTGCCAGCAGCGTAGTAAGCGGGGGGCATGAGCAGTTCTTC.

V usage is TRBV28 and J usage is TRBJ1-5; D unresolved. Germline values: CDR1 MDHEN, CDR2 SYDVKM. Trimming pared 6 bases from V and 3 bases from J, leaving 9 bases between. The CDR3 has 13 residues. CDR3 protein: CASRSFDNQPQHF. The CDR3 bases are TGTGCCAGCAGATCCTTTGACAATCAGCCCCAGCATTTT.

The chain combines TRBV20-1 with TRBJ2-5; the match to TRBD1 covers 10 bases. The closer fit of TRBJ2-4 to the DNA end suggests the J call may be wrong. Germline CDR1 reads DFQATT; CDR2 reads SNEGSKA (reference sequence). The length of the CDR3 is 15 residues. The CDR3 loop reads CSASSPRGQGNIQYF. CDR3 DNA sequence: TGCAGTGCTAGTTCCCCGCGGGGACAGGGGAACATTCAGTACTTC.

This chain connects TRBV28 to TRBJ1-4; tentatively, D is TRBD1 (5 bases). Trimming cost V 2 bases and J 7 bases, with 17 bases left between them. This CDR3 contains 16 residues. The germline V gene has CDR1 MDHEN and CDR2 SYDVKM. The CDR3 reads CASSLSTGGTAEKLFF. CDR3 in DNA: TGTGCCAGCAGTTTAAGCACGGGGGGGACGGCTGAAAAACTGTTTTTT.

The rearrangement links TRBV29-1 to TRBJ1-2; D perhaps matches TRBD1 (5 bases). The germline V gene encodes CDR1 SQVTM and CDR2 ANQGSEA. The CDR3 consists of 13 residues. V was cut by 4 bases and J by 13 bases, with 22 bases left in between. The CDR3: CSVVTGPRAESTF. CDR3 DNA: TGCAGCGTTGTTACGGGACCGAGGGCCGAGTCCACCTTC.

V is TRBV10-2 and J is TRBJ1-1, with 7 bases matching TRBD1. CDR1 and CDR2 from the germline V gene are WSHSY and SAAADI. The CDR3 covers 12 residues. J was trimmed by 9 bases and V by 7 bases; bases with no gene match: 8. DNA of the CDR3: TGCGCCAGCAACGCTAGGACAGGCAAAGCTTTCTTT. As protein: CASNARTGKAFF.

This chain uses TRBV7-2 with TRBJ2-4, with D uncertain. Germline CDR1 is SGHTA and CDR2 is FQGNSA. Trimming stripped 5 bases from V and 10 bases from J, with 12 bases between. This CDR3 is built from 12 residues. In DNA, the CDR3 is TGTGCCAGCAGCCCCACGTTACCGATTCAGTACTTC. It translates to CASSPTLPIQYF. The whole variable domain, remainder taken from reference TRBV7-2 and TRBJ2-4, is GAGVSQSPSNKVTEKGKDVELRCDPISGHTALYWYRQSLGQGLEFLIYFQGNSAPDKSGLPSDRFSAERTGGSVSTLTIQRTQQEDSAVYLCASSPTLPIQYFGAGTRLSVL.

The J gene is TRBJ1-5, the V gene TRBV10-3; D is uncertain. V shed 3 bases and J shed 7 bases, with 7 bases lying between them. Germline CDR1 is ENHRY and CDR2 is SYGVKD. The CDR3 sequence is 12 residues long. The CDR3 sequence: CAISDPGQPQHF. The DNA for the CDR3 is TGTGCCATCAGTGACCCTGGACAGCCCCAGCATTTT.

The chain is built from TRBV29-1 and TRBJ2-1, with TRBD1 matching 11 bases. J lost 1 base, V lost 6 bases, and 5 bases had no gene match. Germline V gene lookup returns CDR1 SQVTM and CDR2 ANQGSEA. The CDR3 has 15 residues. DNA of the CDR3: TGCAGCGTGGGGGGGACAGGGGGTTCCTACAATGAGCAGTTCTTC. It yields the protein CSVGGTGGSYNEQFF.

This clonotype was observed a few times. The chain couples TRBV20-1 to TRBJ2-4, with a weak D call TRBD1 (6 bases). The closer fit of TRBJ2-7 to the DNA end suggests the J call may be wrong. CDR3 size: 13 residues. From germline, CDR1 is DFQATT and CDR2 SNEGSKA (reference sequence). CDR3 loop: CSAPRVRGGEQYF. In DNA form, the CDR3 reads TGCAGTGCTCCGAGAGTCAGGGGCGGCGAGCAGTACTTC.

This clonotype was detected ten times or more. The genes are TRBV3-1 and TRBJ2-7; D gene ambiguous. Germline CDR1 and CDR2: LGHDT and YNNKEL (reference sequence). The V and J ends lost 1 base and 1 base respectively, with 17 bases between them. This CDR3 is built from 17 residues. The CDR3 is CASSQGRRTSQSYEQYF. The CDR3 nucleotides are TGTGCCAGCAGCCAAGGCAGGAGAACATCCCAGTCCTACGAGCAGTACTTC.

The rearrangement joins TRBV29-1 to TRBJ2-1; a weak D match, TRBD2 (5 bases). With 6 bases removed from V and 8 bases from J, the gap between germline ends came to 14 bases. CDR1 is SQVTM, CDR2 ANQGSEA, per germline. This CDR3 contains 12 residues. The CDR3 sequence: CSVPTRGYEQFF. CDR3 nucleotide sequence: TGCAGCGTCCCCACTAGAGGCTATGAGCAGTTCTTC.

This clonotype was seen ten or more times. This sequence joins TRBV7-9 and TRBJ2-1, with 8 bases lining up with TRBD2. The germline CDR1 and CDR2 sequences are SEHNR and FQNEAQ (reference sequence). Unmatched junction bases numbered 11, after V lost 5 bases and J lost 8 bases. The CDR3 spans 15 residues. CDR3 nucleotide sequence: TGTGCCAGCAGCCTGGGGGGTAGCGGGAACGATGAGCAGTTCTTC. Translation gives CASSLGGSGNDEQFF.